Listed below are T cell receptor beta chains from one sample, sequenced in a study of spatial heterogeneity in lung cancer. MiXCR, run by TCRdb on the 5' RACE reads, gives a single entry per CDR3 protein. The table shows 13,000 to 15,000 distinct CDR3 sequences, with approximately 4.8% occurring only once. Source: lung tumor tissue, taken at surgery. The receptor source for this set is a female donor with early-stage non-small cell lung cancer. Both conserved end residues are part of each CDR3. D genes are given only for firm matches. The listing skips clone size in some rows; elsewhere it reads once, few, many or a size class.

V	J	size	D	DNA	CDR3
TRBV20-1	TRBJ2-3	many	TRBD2	TGCAGTGCTAGAGGGTCGCGGGGGTTAGATACGCAGTATTTT	CSARGSRGLDTQYF
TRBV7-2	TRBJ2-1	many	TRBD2	TGTGCCAGCAGCTTAGAACGCTTGGGACTAGCGGGTTTCAATGAGCAGTTCTTC	CASSLERLGLAGFNEQFF
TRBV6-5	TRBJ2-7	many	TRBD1	TGTGCCAGCAGTTATGGGGGACAGGGCCGCTACGAGCAGTACTTC	CASSYGGQGRYEQYF
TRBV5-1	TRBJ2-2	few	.	TGCGCCAGCAGCTTGGCCTGGTTCACCGGGGAGCTGTTTTTT	CASSLAWFTGELFF
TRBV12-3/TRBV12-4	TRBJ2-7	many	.	TGTGCCAGCAGCGACGGGGACGCCTATTACGAGCAGTACTTC	CASSDGDAYYEQYF
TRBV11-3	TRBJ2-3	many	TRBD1	TGTGCCAGCAGCCCAGGACAGGCCGATACGCAGTATTTT	CASSPGQADTQYF
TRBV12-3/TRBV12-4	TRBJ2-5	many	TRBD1	TGTGCCAGCAGTCGCACAGGGGAAGAGACCCAGTACTTC	CASSRTGEETQYF
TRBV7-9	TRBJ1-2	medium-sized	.	TGTGCCAGCAGCGAGTCGGGAGGGAACTATGGCTACACCTTC	CASSESGGNYGYTF
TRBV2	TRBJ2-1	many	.	TGTGCCAGCCTCAGTGGCAATGAGCAGTTCTTC	CASLSGNEQFF
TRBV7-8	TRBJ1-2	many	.	TGTGCCAGCAGCTTCGGACGCCTTTATGGCTACACCTTC	CASSFGRLYGYTF
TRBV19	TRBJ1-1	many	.	TGTGCCAGTAGTGGGTTTGGACAGAGAGTTGAAGCTTTCTTT	CASSGFGQRVEAFF
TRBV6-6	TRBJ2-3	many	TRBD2	TGTGCCAGCAGTTACTCGACACAGCGGGGGGGCCCTAGCACAGATACGCAGTATTTT	CASSYSTQRGGPSTDTQYF
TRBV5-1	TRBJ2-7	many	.	TGCGCCAGCAGCTTGGAGGTAGGCGAGCAGTACTTC	CASSLEVGEQYF
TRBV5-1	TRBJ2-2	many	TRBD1	TGCGCCAGCAGCACGGGACAGGTCCACACCGGGGAGCTGTTTTTT	CASSTGQVHTGELFF
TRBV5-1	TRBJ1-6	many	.	TGCGCCAGCAGCCAGGCCAGCTCCTATAATTCACCCCTCCACTTT	CASSQASSYNSPLHF
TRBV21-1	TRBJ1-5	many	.	TGTGCCAGCAGCAAAGAAGGGAATCGGCCCCAGCATTTT	CASSKEGNRPQHF
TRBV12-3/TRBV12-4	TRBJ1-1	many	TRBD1	TGTGCCAGCATTGACAGGGTTAACACTGAAGCTTTCTTT	CASIDRVNTEAFF
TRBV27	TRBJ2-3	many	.	TGTGCCAGCAGTACCCCCCGAGAAGATACGCAGTATTTT	CASSTPREDTQYF
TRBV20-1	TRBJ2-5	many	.	TGCAGTGCTAGAGATTCGGCAGGGTTGGGGACCCAGTACTTC	CSARDSAGLGTQYF
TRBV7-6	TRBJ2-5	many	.	TGTGCCAGCAGCCCGGGACTGCGGGAGACCCAGTACTTC	CASSPGLRETQYF
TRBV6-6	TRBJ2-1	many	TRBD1	TGTGCCAGCAGCCCAGCCCGACAGGGGGAAGGGAATGAGCAGTTCTTC	CASSPARQGEGNEQFF
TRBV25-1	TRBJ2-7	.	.	TGTGCCAGCAGTTGGGGCGGGCCCGGAGAGCAGTACTTC	CASSWGGPGEQYF
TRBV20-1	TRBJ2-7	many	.	TGCAGTGCTGAGGGCGCCGGGTCCTACGAGCAGTACTTC	CSAEGAGSYEQYF
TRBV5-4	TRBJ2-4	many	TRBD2	TGTGCCAGCAGCTTGGTAGCGGGGGGAAACATTCAGTACTTC	CASSLVAGGNIQYF
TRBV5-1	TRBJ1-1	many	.	TGCGCCAGCACCACGACAGAGAACACTGAAGCTTTCTTT	CASTTTENTEAFF
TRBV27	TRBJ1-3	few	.	TGTGCCAGCAGTCCCCGGGGGCAGGGGAGGGCTGGAAACACCATATATTTT	CASSPRGQGRAGNTIYF
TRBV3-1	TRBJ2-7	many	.	TGTGCCAGCAGCCATTCTCAACTCGAGCAGTACTTC	CASSHSQLEQYF
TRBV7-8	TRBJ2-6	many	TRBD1	TGTGCCAGCAGCTTAGTAGTGACAGGGCGCTCTGGGGCCAACGTCCTGACTTTC	CASSLVVTGRSGANVLTF
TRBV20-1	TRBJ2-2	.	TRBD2	TGCAGTGTTGGGGGACTAGCGGGGGCGAACACCGGGGAGCTGTTTTTT	CSVGGLAGANTGELFF
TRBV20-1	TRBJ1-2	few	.	TGCAAGGGACAACACTATGGCTACACCTTC	CKGQHYGYTF
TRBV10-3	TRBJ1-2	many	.	TGTGCCATCAGTGAGCAGGGATGGGGCTACACCTTC	CAISEQGWGYTF
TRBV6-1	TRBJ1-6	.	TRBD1	TGTGCCAGCAGTGTCAGGGCCGGGACAGGGAATTCACCCCTCCACTTT	CASSVRAGTGNSPLHF
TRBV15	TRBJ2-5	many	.	TGTGCCACCAGCAGAGATCCTGGACATCACCAAGAGACCCAGTACTTC	CATSRDPGHHQETQYF
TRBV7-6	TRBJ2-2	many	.	TGTGCCAGCAGCTTCCAACCCGGGGAGCTGTTTTTT	CASSFQPGELFF
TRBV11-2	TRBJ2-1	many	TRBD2	TGTGCCAGCAGCCACTCCGGGACTAGCGCACTGGAGCAGTTCTTC	CASSHSGTSALEQFF
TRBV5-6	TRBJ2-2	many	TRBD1	TGTGCCAGCAGCTTGGGCGACAGGGGGAACACCGGGGAGCTGTTTTTT	CASSLGDRGNTGELFF
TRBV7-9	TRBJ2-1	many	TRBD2	TGTGCCAGCAGTTCTCCCCGGGTGCGGGGGAATGAGCAGTTCTTC	CASSSPRVRGNEQFF
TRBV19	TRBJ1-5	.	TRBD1	TGTGCCACCCCGGGACAGAATCAGCCCCAGCATTTT	CATPGQNQPQHF
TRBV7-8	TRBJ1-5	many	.	TGTGCCAGCACCCTTGGCGCTAGCAATCAGCCCCAGCATTTT	CASTLGASNQPQHF
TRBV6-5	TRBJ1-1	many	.	TGTGCCAGCAGTTATGGGGGGGCCCTGAGGAACACTGAAGCTTTCTTT	CASSYGGALRNTEAFF
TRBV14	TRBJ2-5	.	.	TGTGCCACATGGCGTGATACTTTCGGGGAGACCCAGTACTTC	CATWRDTFGETQYF
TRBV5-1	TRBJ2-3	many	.	TGCGCCAGCAGCTTTGGAGGAGATACGCAGTATTTT	CASSFGGDTQYF
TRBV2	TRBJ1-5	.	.	TGTGCCAGCAGTGGGCCCTTCGGGGCTGAGGACCGGGGATCCCATCAGCCCCAGCATTTT	CASSGPFGAEDRGSHQPQHF
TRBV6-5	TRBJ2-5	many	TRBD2	TGTGCCAGCAGTTACAAGGCCGGGGGGACTTACCGCCAAGAGACCCAGTACTTC	CASSYKAGGTYRQETQYF
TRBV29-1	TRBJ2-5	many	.	TGCAGCGCTACCGGCTTCCAAGAGACCCAGTACTTC	CSATGFQETQYF
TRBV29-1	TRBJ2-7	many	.	TGCAGCGTTGTAGCCGACAGTTACGAGCAGTACTTC	CSVVADSYEQYF
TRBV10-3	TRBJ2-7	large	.	TGTGCCATCAGTGAGGGGAAAGGGTTGGACGAGCAGTACTTC	CAISEGKGLDEQYF
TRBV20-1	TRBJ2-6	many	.	TGCAGTGCTAGGGCAGGCTCTGGGGCCAACGTCCTGACTTTC	CSARAGSGANVLTF
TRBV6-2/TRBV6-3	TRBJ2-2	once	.	TGTGCCAGCAACAAAGGGGGGGCCGGCGGGGAGCTGTTTTTT	CASNKGGAGGELFF
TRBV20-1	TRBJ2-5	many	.	TGCAGTGCTAGAACCGGGACCCATTGGTTTGAGACCCAGTACTTC	CSARTGTHWFETQYF
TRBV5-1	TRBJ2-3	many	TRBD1	TGCGCCAGCAGCCCGACAGGGGGAAAAGATACGCAGTATTTT	CASSPTGGKDTQYF
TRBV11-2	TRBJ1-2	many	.	TGTGCCAGCAGCCCCCGAGGCTATGGCTACACCTTC	CASSPRGYGYTF
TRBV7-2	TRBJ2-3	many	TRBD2	TGTGCCAGCAGCCCCTTGACTAGCTCGGATACGCAGTATTTT	CASSPLTSSDTQYF
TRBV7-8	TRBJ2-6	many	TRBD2	TGTGCCAGCAGCTTAGGAGTTGGCGGGGGGCATGGGGCCAACGTCCTGACTTTC	CASSLGVGGGHGANVLTF
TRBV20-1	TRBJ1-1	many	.	TGCAGTGCCACAGCGGGACTCCAGAACACTGAAGCTTTCTTT	CSATAGLQNTEAFF
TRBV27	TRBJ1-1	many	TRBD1	TGTGCCAGCAGTTTTACAGGGGTCACTGAAGCTTTCTTT	CASSFTGVTEAFF
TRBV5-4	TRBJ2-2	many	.	TGTGCCAGCAGCTGGCCAGGGGAGCCGAACACCGGGGAGCTGTTTTTT	CASSWPGEPNTGELFF
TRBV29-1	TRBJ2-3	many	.	TGCAGCGTTGATATCGATCAGGATACGCAGTATTTT	CSVDIDQDTQYF
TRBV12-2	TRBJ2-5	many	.	TGTGCAAGTCGCTTAGGGGTGGGAGGAGAGACCCAGTACTTC	CASRLGVGGETQYF
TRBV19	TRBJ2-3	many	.	TGTGCCAGTAGTACCTCGGTTACGCAGTATTTT	CASSTSVTQYF